This T cell receptor (beta chain) was identified in a study of T cell responses to AZD1222 COVID-19 vaccine. Study findings and constraints: Unmutated variant regions are reportedly the target of nearly half of TCRs that are spike-specific. Breadth and depth of Spike-specific TCRs rose after two AZD1222 doses.

On this clone itself: As yet, its antigen is unknown.

Data came from immunoSEQ multiplex PCR; TCRdb stores just in-frame clones and leaves some out. The sample includes under 200,000 clones, 87% of them seen just once. The CDR3 extends over 13 amino acids. With 3 bases removed from V and 4 bases from J, the gap between germline ends came to 8 bases. In germline, CDR1 is KGHSH, CDR2 LQKENI. The clonotype was recovered from an adult in good health. The material sequenced was peripheral blood, taken on day 0 of MenACWY control vaccination. The V gene is TRBV18, the J gene TRBJ2-3, with D unclear. CDR3 in DNA: TGTGCCAGCTCACCCGATCGCGCAGATACGCAGTATTTT. Residues: CASSPDRADTQYF.